This TCR beta chain was observed in a study of post-analysis software for immune sequencing data. This clonotype was seen ten or more times. The antigen is unknown. The study's findings and limits: For normalized Chao1 diversity, multiple sclerosis patients scored significantly lower than controls did. With F measure, samples from one preparation batch clustered together strongly. Patients used five TRBV segments, including TRBV5-6, TRBV5-1 and TRBV20-1, more often than controls.

Trimming pared 0 bases from V and 5 bases from J, leaving 10 bases between. The CDR3 has 13 amino acids. Germline-derived CDR1 and CDR2 are DFQATT and SNEGSKA (reference sequence). Unique molecular identifiers featured in each of the TCR beta cDNA libraries. The source material, roughly 0.9 to 10 million T cells, gave rise to 510,000 or so cDNA molecules. TCRdb re-analysed the PCR reads in MiXCR, keeping a single row per CDR3 protein. The data contain roughly 620,000 distinct CDR3 sequences, about 40% of them singletons. This clonotype originated in a girl aged 10 to 17 with multiple sclerosis. The sample taken for sequencing was blood. The genes are TRBV20-1 and TRBJ2-5; either TRBD1 or TRBD2 may fit D (5 bases each). The CDR3 is CSARDYEGETQYF. The CDR3 DNA reads TGCAGTGCTAGAGATTATGAGGGGGAGACCCAGTACTTC.